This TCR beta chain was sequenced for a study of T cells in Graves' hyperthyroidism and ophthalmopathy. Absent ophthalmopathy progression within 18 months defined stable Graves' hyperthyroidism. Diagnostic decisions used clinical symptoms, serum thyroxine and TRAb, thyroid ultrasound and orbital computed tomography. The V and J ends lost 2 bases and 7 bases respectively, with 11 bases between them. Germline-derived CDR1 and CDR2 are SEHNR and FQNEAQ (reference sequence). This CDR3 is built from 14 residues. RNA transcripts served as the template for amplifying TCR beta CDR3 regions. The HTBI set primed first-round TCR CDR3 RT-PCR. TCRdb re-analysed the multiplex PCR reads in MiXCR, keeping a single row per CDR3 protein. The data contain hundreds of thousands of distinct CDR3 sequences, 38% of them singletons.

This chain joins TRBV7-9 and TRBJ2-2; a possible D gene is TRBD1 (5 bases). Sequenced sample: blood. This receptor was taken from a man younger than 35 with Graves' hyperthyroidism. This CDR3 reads CASSLISQGGELFF. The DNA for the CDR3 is TGTGCCAGCAGCTTAATAAGTCAGGGCGGGGAGCTGTTTTTT.